Below, 19 T cell receptor beta chains from the same sample are listed, as sequenced in a study of blood T cell repertoires in COVID-19. TCRdb's copy holds only in-frame clones and misses some; the assay was immunoSEQ multiplex PCR. The sample holds more than 300,000 clones, 70% to 90% seen once. Sequenced input: peripheral blood. These receptors originate from a woman aged 30 to 39 with COVID-19, enrolled during active disease.

Concerning this clone: At the DNA level, this CDR3 is encoded by other sequences in the same sample as well. The genes are TRBV5-1 and TRBJ2-7, with D perhaps TRBD2 (5 bases). This CDR3 is 12 amino acids long. Trimming took off 5 bases at V and 6 bases at J, with 12 bases between the two ends. Germline V lookup: CDR1 SGHRS, CDR2 YFSETQ. The CDR3 loop is CASSQTGVEQYF. Here the CDR3 DNA reads TGCGCCAGCAGTCAGACCGGGGTCGAGCAGTACTTC.

V is TRBV10-3 and J is TRBJ2-7; D might be TRBD1 (6 bases). The CDR3 runs to 12 residues. In germline, CDR1 is ENHRY, CDR2 SYGVKD. Trimming took off 3 bases at V and 6 bases at J, with 9 bases between the two ends. The CDR3 DNA sequence: TGTGCCATCAGTGAAGCAGGGGTCGAGCAGTACTTC. Translating gives CAISEAGVEQYF.

DNA for the CDR3: TGTGCCAGCAGCTTCGGACACTCTGGGGCCAACGTCCTGACTTTC. It encodes CASSFGHSGANVLTF. The gene calls are TRBV7-8 and TRBJ2-6; weak D call: TRBD1 (5 bases). Germline V gene lookup returns CDR1 SGHVS and CDR2 FQNEAQ. With 3 bases removed from V and 0 bases from J, the gap between germline ends came to 6 bases. The CDR3 is 15 amino acids.

J is TRBJ2-3 and V is TRBV11-2, with 11 bases aligning to TRBD2. Losses at the gene ends were 5 bases for V and 2 bases for J; bases not matched to a gene: 6. The V gene's germline CDR1 is SGHAT and CDR2 FQNNGV. This CDR3 region has 16 residues. CDR3: CASSMWTSGHTDTQYF. The CDR3 region has the DNA TGTGCCAGCAGCATGTGGACTAGCGGGCACACAGATACGCAGTATTTT.

V gene TRBV28 combines with J gene TRBJ2-7; maybe TRBD2 (6 bases). The V and J ends lost 10 bases and 2 bases respectively, with 15 bases between them. Per the germline V gene, CDR1 is MDHEN and CDR2 is SYDVKM. The CDR3 has 13 amino acids. DNA of the CDR3: TGTGCCACCGAGGGCGGGATGACCTACGAGCAGTACTTC. Translation: CATEGGMTYEQYF.

The chain joins TRBV15 to TRBJ1-2, with 7 bases identical to TRBD1. The junction had 11 bases not matched to a gene; V was cut back by 6 bases and J by 4 bases. Germline-derived CDR1 and CDR2 are LNHNV and YYDKDF (reference sequence). This CDR3 has 15 amino acids. CDR3 sequence reads: CATRGEGAVSYGYTF. The CDR3 DNA reads TGTGCCACCAGAGGTGAGGGGGCGGTCTCCTATGGCTACACCTTC.

The chain carries TRBV11-2 and TRBJ1-1; no clear D gene. Per the germline V gene, CDR1 is SGHAT and CDR2 is FQNNGV. The CDR3 runs 14 residues. Between the trimmed V and J ends, which lost 2 bases and 4 bases, there was a span of 11 bases. The CDR3 nucleotides read TGTGCCAGCAGCTTATTAGATCTGTTCACTGAAGCTTTCTTT. Amino acids: CASSLLDLFTEAFF.

Here the CDR3 DNA reads TGCGCCAGCAGCCTAATGGGGGCACTCGAGCAGTACTTC. This encodes CASSLMGALEQYF. V and J are TRBV5-1 and TRBJ2-7, with D perhaps TRBD1 (6 bases). CDR3 length equals 13 residues. Trimming cost V 4 bases and J 6 bases, with 14 bases left between them. Germline assignment: CDR1 SGHRS and CDR2 YFSETQ. Variable domain in full (rest from reference TRBV5-1 and TRBJ2-7): KAGVTQTPRYLIKTRGQQVTLSCSPISGHRSVSWYQQTPGQGLQFLFEYFSETQRNKGNFPGRFSGRQFSNSRSEMNVSTLELGDSALYLCASSLMGALEQYFGPGTRLTVT.

The J gene is TRBJ1-2, the V gene TRBV7-9, with D possibly TRBD1 on 6 matching bases. The CDR3 has 13 residues. Germline V CDR1 and CDR2: SEHNR, FQNEAQ (reference sequence). Trimming took off 0 bases at V and 13 bases at J, with 15 bases between the two ends. The CDR3: CASSLAQGQAPTF. The CDR3 DNA is TGTGCCAGCAGCTTAGCCCAGGGGCAGGCGCCCACCTTC.

The chain carries TRBV4-3 and TRBJ2-1; D is possibly TRBD2 (6 bases). The CDR3 consists of 15 residues. Germline V lookup: CDR1 LGHNA, CDR2 YSLEER. Between the trimmed V and J ends, which lost 4 bases and 2 bases, there was a span of 12 bases. The CDR3 is CASSLTSPAYNEQFF. For the CDR3, the DNA is TGCGCCAGCAGCCTGACTAGTCCCGCCTACAATGAGCAGTTCTTC.

The DNA of the CDR3 is TGCGCCAGCAGCTTGGGTGGACATACGGCTGAAGCTTTCTTT. It is translated as CASSLGGHTAEAFF. This chain joins TRBV5-1 and TRBJ1-1, with D perhaps matching TRBD1 (5 bases). Germline V gives CDR1 SGHRS, CDR2 YFSETQ. The CDR3 contains 14 residues. V lost 0 bases and J 6 bases, leaving 12 bases between the germline ends.

The V call is TRBV21-1, the J call TRBJ1-5. TRBV21-1 is listed as a pseudogene. CDR3 length: 16 amino acids. CDR3 in amino acids: CASSKDSLTSNQPQHF. In DNA, the CDR3 is TGTGCCAGCAGCAAAGATAGCCTAACGAGCAATCAGCCCCAGCATTTT.

The chain is built from TRBV13 and TRBJ1-6, with 7 nucleotides matching TRBD1. With 1 base clipped from V and 7 bases from J, the junction kept 7 bases outside the gene matches. Germline CDR1 and CDR2: PRHDT and FYEKMQ (reference sequence). The CDR3 is made up of 16 amino acids. In DNA, the CDR3 is TGTGCCAGCAGCTTAGCCCACCGGGACAGAAATTCACCCCTCCACTTT. Translation: CASSLAHRDRNSPLHF.

This rearrangement joins TRBV5-4 to TRBJ2-5; D perhaps matches TRBD1 (6 bases). V lost 3 bases and J 5 bases, leaving 14 bases between the germline ends. The germline gives CDR1 SGHNT, CDR2 YYREEE (reference sequence). The CDR3 extends over 14 amino acids. The CDR3 sequence: CASSWGQGMETQYF. The CDR3 DNA reads TGTGCCAGCAGCTGGGGACAAGGGATGGAGACCCAGTACTTC.

This clone was picked up one time. The gene calls are TRBV18 and TRBJ1-4; unclear D gene. There are 13 residues in the CDR3. Trimming took 5 bases from V and 3 from J, leaving 7 bases between them. Germline lookup yields CDR1 KGHSH and CDR2 LQKENI. CDR3: CASSAGSNEKLFF. CDR3 coding DNA: TGTGCCAGCTCAGCCGGGTCTAATGAAAAACTGTTTTTT.

The chain uses TRBV9 and TRBJ1-2, with a possible D match to TRBD1 (6 bases). CDR3 length: 14 amino acids. Trimming took 3 bases from V and 4 from J, leaving 13 bases between them. Germline V CDR1 and CDR2: SGDLS, YYNGEE. DNA of the CDR3: TGTGCCAGCAGCGCAACAGGGAGTAGCTATGGCTACACCTTC. This translates into CASSATGSSYGYTF.

This clone was found a few times. The chain recombines TRBV30 with TRBJ2-2; TRBD2 aligns across 10 bases. This CDR3 has 14 residues. Germline assignment: CDR1 GTSNPN and CDR2 SVGIG (reference sequence). J lost 5 bases, V lost 4 bases, and 4 bases had no gene match. DNA for the CDR3: TGTGCCTGGAAAGGACTAGCGGATACCGGGGAGCTGTTTTTT. It is translated as CAWKGLADTGELFF.

The chain couples TRBV19 to TRBJ1-4, with 7 bases aligning to TRBD1. V was clipped by 2 bases and J by 0 bases; unmatched bases: 9. Germline V gene lookup returns CDR1 LNHDA and CDR2 SQIVND (reference sequence). This CDR3 is 18 amino acids long. The CDR3 loop reads CASSIFGTVYATNEKLFF. The CDR3, as DNA: TGTGCCAGTAGTATATTCGGGACAGTCTATGCAACTAATGAAAAACTGTTTTTT. Variable domain in full (rest from reference TRBV19 and TRBJ1-4): DGGITQSPKYLFRKEGQNVTLSCEQNLNHDAMYWYRQDPGQGLRLIYYSQIVNDFQKGDIAEGYSVSREKKESFPLTVTSAQKNPTAFYLCASSIFGTVYATNEKLFFGSGTQLSVL.

V is TRBV27 and J is TRBJ2-3; perhaps TRBD1 as D (5 bases). Trimming pared 2 bases from V and 3 bases from J, leaving 12 bases between. The CDR3 has 15 amino acids. CDR1 is MNHEY and CDR2 is SMNVEV in the germline V gene (reference sequence). This CDR3 is CASSLLMKGTDTQYF. The CDR3 DNA is TGTGCCAGCAGTTTACTAATGAAGGGGACAGATACGCAGTATTTT.